Here is one T cell receptor beta chain with its context. Antigen: not known. Germline-derived CDR1 and CDR2 are LNHNV and YYDKDF (reference sequence). The V and J ends lost 8 bases and 8 bases respectively, with 25 bases between them. This CDR3 is built from 16 residues. This specimen belongs to a study of identical twins. Overall study results and limits: Interpretation of the results relied on cross-sectional statistical analysis and not on following the same donors.

Template switching (which added a universal primer site) was used, and cDNA carried unique molecular identifiers. Each CDR3 protein gets one entry after TCRdb re-called the 5' RACE reads with MiXCR. The sample has around 240,000 distinct CDR3 sequences, 8% to 11% seen once. V is TRBV15 and J is TRBJ2-1, with unresolved D. This TCR was sampled from a man aged 50-59 years in good health. Sequencing was carried out using memory T cells sorted from blood. The CDR3 DNA sequence: TGTGCCACCGGGTGGGGTTCTAGGAAAGGTGCAGATGAGCAGTTCTTC. Translated, it gives CATGWGSRKGADEQFF.